Described below is a single T cell receptor (beta chain) sequence and its context. The data belong to a study of T cell responses to AZD1222 COVID-19 vaccine. The table came from immunoSEQ multiplex PCR; TCRdb's copy has only in-frame clones and leaves some out. The table lists about 130,000 clones, over 90% of them singletons. V was clipped by 4 bases and J by 6 bases; unmatched bases: 6. CDR1 and CDR2 (germline): SGHRS, YFSETQ. CDR3 length equals 13 residues. The J gene is TRBJ1-2, the V gene TRBV5-1, with 7 bases lining up with TRBD1. This sample comprised peripheral blood, obtained on day 0 of AZD1222 vaccination. The sequence was collected from an adult in good health. CDR3 bases: TGCGCCAGCAGCGCCGGGACAGAAGATGGCTACACCTTC. It encodes CASSAGTEDGYTF.